This T cell receptor beta chain was retrieved from a study of T-cell reconstitution after alpha-beta-depleted transplantation in children. Findings and limits, study-wide: One year after transplant, T-cell counts and diversity came mostly from newly produced T cells.

CDR3 length: 14 amino acids. The J segment lost 9 bases and the V segment lost 5 bases, leaving 10 bases of the junction unmatched. The germline V gene has CDR1 SGDLS and CDR2 YYNGEE. This clonotype occurred many times. Its antigen is as yet unknown. The TCRbeta library incorporated unique molecular identifiers. MiXCR, run by TCRdb on the PCR reads, gives a single entry per CDR3 protein. The sample contains 300,000 to 400,000 distinct CDR3 sequences, around 15% of which appear only once. Sequencing used PBMCs, mostly from graft donor cells, obtained 360 days after TCRalphabeta/CD19-depleted stem cell transplant. This receptor was identified in a male patient between 2 and 15 years old who had a stem cell transplant for acute lymphoblastic leukemia, so the T cells may come from the graft donor. The genes are TRBV9 and TRBJ2-1, with 8 bases that match TRBD1. The CDR3 loop reads CASSQGDRWAEQFF. CDR3 in DNA: TGTGCCAGCAGTCAAGGGGACAGGTGGGCTGAGCAGTTCTTC.